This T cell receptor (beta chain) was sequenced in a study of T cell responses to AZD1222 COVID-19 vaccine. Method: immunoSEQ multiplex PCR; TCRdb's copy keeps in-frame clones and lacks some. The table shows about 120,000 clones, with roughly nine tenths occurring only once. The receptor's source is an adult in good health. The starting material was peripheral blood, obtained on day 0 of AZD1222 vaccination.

CDR3 DNA: TGTGCCAGCAGTTTGAGAAGAACCGGGGAGCTGTTTTTT. Protein sequence: CASSLRRTGELFF. The rearrangement links TRBV28 to TRBJ2-2; unclear D gene. V was cut by 3 bases and J by 5 bases, with 7 bases left in between. Germline V gene lookup returns CDR1 MDHEN and CDR2 SYDVKM. The CDR3 sequence is 13 residues long. The full variable domain, completed using reference TRBV28 and TRBJ2-2, is DVKVTQSSRYLVKRTGEKVFLECVQDMDHENMFWYRQDPGLGLRLIYFSYDVKMKEKGDIPEGYSVSREKKERFSLILESASTNQTSMYLCASSLRRTGELFFGEGSRLTVL.